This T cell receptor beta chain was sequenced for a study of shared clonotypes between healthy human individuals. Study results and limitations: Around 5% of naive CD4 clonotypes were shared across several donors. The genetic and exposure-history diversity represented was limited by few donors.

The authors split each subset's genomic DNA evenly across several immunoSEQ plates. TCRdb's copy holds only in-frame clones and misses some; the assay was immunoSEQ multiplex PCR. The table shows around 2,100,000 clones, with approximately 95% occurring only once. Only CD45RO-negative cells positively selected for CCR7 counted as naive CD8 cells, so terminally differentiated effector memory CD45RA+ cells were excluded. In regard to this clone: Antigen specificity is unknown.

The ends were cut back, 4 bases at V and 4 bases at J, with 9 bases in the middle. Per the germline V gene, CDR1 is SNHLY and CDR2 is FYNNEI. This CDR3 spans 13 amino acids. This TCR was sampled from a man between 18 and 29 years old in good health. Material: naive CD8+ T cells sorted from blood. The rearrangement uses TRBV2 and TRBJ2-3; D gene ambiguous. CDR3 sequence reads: CASSVYLADTQYF. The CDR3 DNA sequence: TGTGCCAGCAGTGTTTATTTAGCAGATACGCAGTATTTT.